This T cell receptor beta chain was identified in a study of immune evolution from preneoplasia to lung adenocarcinoma. This clone was counted between two and nine times. Germline-derived CDR1 and CDR2 are KGHSY and FQNENV. The CDR3 consists of 15 residues. Unmatched junction bases numbered 1, after V lost 0 bases and J lost 1 base. Assay: immunoSEQ multiplex PCR; the TCRdb copy retains only in-frame clones and omits some. Of roughly 6,100 clones in the sample, about 80% are singletons; the top ten hold 6.3%. The TCR was taken from a person aged 45 to 69 with lung adenocarcinoma. The sample comprised FFPE minimally invasive lung adenocarcinoma tissue. The rearrangement uses TRBV16 and TRBJ1-1; the match to TRBD1 covers 8 bases. The CDR3: CASSQSRGQNTEAFF. The CDR3 DNA follows: TGTGCCAGCAGCCAATCCAGGGGGCAGAACACTGAAGCTTTCTTT.